This is a list of T cell receptor beta chains from one sample in a study of T cell repertoires in cytomegalovirus infection. No cognate antigen is known for these TCRs. Via MiXCR, TCRdb re-called the reads, giving one row per CDR3 protein. Among approximately 110,000 distinct CDR3 sequences, roughly two fifths were seen once, and the ten largest hold around 70%. Sequencing used CD8+ T cells from cultured PBMCs, obtained from culture after CMV antigen stimulation. These receptors were collected from a human donor in good health (CMV status not recorded). Some clones in this sample may be carry-over from other donors' samples. The CDR3 runs from the conserved cysteine through the conserved F or W. Fields, in order: V gene, J gene, D gene, clone size, CDR3 protein, CDR3 DNA. A D gene is named only where the DNA matches it firmly. Expanded clones get a size class; other rows say once, few or many, or leave the size out.

TRBV7-6	TRBJ2-1	TRBD2	many	CASSLAGPGGPDEQFF	TGTGCCAGCAGCTTAGCCGGGCCGGGGGGGCCCGATGAGCAGTTCTTC
TRBV29-1	TRBJ2-7	NA	NA	CSIGGDSLYEQYF	TGCAGCATTGGGGGGGACAGCCTCTACGAGCAGTACTTC
TRBV2	TRBJ2-1	NA	NA	CASVTGHNEQFF	TGTGCCAGCGTTACGGGGCACAATGAGCAGTTCTTC
TRBV29-1	TRBJ2-7	NA	NA	CSVEEGQSYEQYF	TGCAGCGTTGAAGAAGGCCAGTCCTACGAGCAGTACTTC
TRBV7-8	TRBJ2-7	TRBD2	many	CASSLGLAGLYEQYF	TGTGCCAGCAGCTTGGGACTAGCGGGACTCTACGAGCAGTACTTC
TRBV7-9	TRBJ2-6	NA	few	CASSLTRSGANVLTF	TGTGCCAGCAGCTTAACCCGCTCTGGGGCCAACGTCCTGACTTTC
TRBV7-8	TRBJ2-2	NA	many	CASSLEYTGELFF	TGTGCCAGCAGCTTAGAGTACACCGGGGAGCTGTTTTTT
TRBV5-6	TRBJ1-1	NA	NA	CASSPRDRPNTEAFF	TGTGCCAGCAGTCCCCGCGACAGACCGAACACTGAAGCTTTCTTT
TRBV18	TRBJ2-7	NA	NA	CASSPVGDSPYEQYF	TGTGCCAGCTCACCCGTTGGGGATTCCCCCTACGAGCAGTACTTC
TRBV4-1	TRBJ2-7	NA	few	CASSHPTLGYAEQYF	TGCGCCAGCAGCCACCCTACCCTCGGCTACGCCGAGCAGTACTTC
TRBV7-4	TRBJ2-7	NA	once	CASSLAESSYEQYF	TGTGCCAGCAGCTTAGCGGAAAGCTCCTACGAGCAGTACTTC
TRBV7-6	TRBJ2-3	NA	few	CASSLLPSGDTQYF	TGTGCCAGCAGCTTACTACCCTCGGGAGATACGCAGTATTTT
TRBV9	TRBJ1-5	NA	NA	CASSGEGAVNQPQHF	TGTGCCAGCAGCGGAGAAGGGGCGGTCAATCAGCCCCAGCATTTT
TRBV14	TRBJ2-1	NA	NA	CASSQRRDEQFF	TGTGCCAGCAGCCAACGCCGGGATGAGCAGTTCTTC
TRBV2	TRBJ2-7	TRBD2	few	CASTEGHGAGGFLDEQYF	TGTGCCAGCACCGAGGGGCACGGAGCGGGGGGTTTTCTTGACGAGCAGTACTTC
TRBV5-6	TRBJ1-1	NA	NA	CASSLGGGLSTEAFF	TGTGCCAGCAGCTTGGGTGGGGGGCTGAGCACTGAAGCTTTCTTT
TRBV6-1	TRBJ2-7	NA	NA	CASSEELSPYEQYF	TGTGCCAGCAGTGAAGAGTTGTCGCCCTACGAGCAGTACTTC
TRBV12-3/TRBV12-4	TRBJ2-1	NA	NA	CASSYGRSSYNEQFF	TGTGCCAGCAGTTACGGCAGGAGCTCCTACAATGAGCAGTTCTTC
TRBV9	TRBJ1-2	TRBD1	many	CASSAPGQGDYGYTF	TGTGCCAGCAGCGCTCCGGGACAGGGGGACTATGGCTACACCTTC
TRBV29-1	TRBJ2-3	TRBD2	NA	CSAGLAADTQYF	TGCAGCGCTGGACTAGCAGCAGATACGCAGTATTTT
TRBV10-3	TRBJ1-1	NA	NA	CAILREGTEAFF	TGTGCCATCCTCAGGGAGGGGACTGAAGCTTTCTTT
TRBV4-1	TRBJ1-1	TRBD1	NA	CASSQLPGQGGDTEAFF	TGCGCCAGCAGCCAGCTTCCGGGACAGGGGGGTGATACTGAAGCTTTCTTT
TRBV7-9	TRBJ2-5	NA	NA	CASSPLEETQYF	TGTGCCAGCAGCCCTTTGGAGGAGACCCAGTACTTC
TRBV7-2	TRBJ1-1	TRBD1	few	CASSPRGAAEAFF	TGTGCCAGCAGCCCCAGGGGGGCTGCTGAAGCTTTCTTT
TRBV19	TRBJ2-3	TRBD2	few	CASSISSGGLTDTQYF	TGTGCCAGTAGTATCTCTAGCGGGGGTCTCACAGATACGCAGTATTTT
TRBV7-2	TRBJ1-2	NA	many	CASSPGGSGYGYTF	TGTGCCAGCAGCCCCGGTGGCAGTGGGTATGGCTACACCTTC
TRBV5-6	TRBJ2-2	NA	many	CASSLVGNTGELFF	TGTGCCAGCAGCTTGGTCGGGAACACCGGGGAGCTGTTTTTT
TRBV13	TRBJ1-1	TRBD1	NA	CASVGGPDTEAFF	TGTGCCAGCGTAGGGGGCCCTGACACTGAAGCTTTCTTT
TRBV12-3/TRBV12-4	TRBJ2-7	NA	few	CASSLKAGAHEQYF	TGTGCCAGCAGTCTGAAGGCAGGGGCACACGAGCAGTACTTC
TRBV27	TRBJ1-6	NA	NA	CASRDGVASPLHF	TGTGCCAGCAGGGACGGAGTCGCATCACCCCTCCACTTT
TRBV11-2	TRBJ2-3	TRBD2	many	CASSFISGARDTQYF	TGTGCCAGCAGTTTCATTAGCGGGGCCAGGGATACGCAGTATTTT
TRBV5-1	TRBJ2-7	NA	NA	CASSLGKGYEQYF	TGCGCCAGCAGCTTGGGGAAGGGATACGAGCAGTACTTC
TRBV7-6	TRBJ2-3	TRBD2	NA	CASNRWPSGRDTDTQYF	TGTGCCAGCAACAGGTGGCCTAGCGGGCGAGACACAGATACGCAGTATTTT
TRBV7-4	TRBJ2-2	NA	NA	CASTDGGKVNTGELFF	TGTGCCAGCACCGATGGGGGGAAAGTTAACACCGGGGAGCTGTTTTTT
TRBV7-8	TRBJ2-7	TRBD2	many	CASSLGLAGGYEQYF	TGTGCCAGCAGCTTAGGGCTAGCGGGGGGCTACGAGCAGTACTTC
TRBV20-1	TRBJ2-2	TRBD1	NA	CSATPNTRDRGLTGELFF	TGCAGTGCTACCCCGAACACCCGGGACAGGGGACTCACCGGGGAGCTGTTTTTT
TRBV7-8	TRBJ2-7	NA	NA	CASLGTLSSYEQYF	TGTGCCAGCCTTGGGACTTTAAGCTCCTACGAGCAGTACTTC
TRBV5-1	TRBJ2-1	TRBD2	NA	CASSLAPGLGSYNEQFF	TGCGCCAGCAGCTTGGCCCCGGGACTAGGATCCTACAATGAGCAGTTCTTC
TRBV5-6	TRBJ1-2	NA	many	CASSLGPAGNYGYTF	TGTGCCAGCAGCTTGGGTCCAGCGGGAAATTATGGCTACACCTTC
TRBV6-5	TRBJ1-2	NA	few	CASSSERAGPTGYTF	TGTGCCAGCAGTTCAGAACGGGCAGGTCCTACTGGCTACACCTTC
TRBV29-1	TRBJ2-3	NA	once	CSVDPSDGETDTQYF	TGCAGCGTTGACCCCTCCGACGGGGAAACAGATACGCAGTATTTT
TRBV7-9	TRBJ1-1	NA	many	CASSLVVGDTEAFF	TGTGCCAGCAGCTTAGTCGTGGGGGACACTGAAGCTTTCTTT
TRBV11-1	TRBJ1-2	NA	NA	CASSSSYDTAYYGYTF	TGTGCCAGCAGCTCCTCCTACGACACAGCCTACTATGGCTACACCTTC
TRBV6-5	TRBJ1-4	NA	NA	CASSREGVEKLFF	TGTGCCAGCAGTAGAGAGGGTGTTGAAAAACTGTTTTTT
TRBV7-6	TRBJ2-7	NA	few	CASSSPGLPYEQYF	TGTGCCAGCAGCTCTCCGGGACTCCCATACGAGCAGTACTTC
TRBV12-3/TRBV12-4	TRBJ1-3	NA	NA	CAIGTGNSGNTIYF	TGTGCCATCGGAACAGGAAACTCTGGAAACACCATATATTTT